A single T cell receptor (beta chain) is shown here with its context. This specimen comes from a study of shared clonotypes between healthy human individuals. This CDR3 has 13 residues. Germline V lookup: CDR1 MNHEY, CDR2 SVGAGI. V dropped 10 bases and J dropped 2; count of bases not matched to a gene: 7. Deep-level assay runs were performed. Every subset had its genomic DNA shared out evenly among several immunoSEQ plates. Authors' methods: As immunoSEQ supplied junction-only sequences (without quality scores), filtering differed. Profiled with immunoSEQ multiplex PCR; TCRdb holds only in-frame clones, not every one. V and J calls and clone size are copied from that table; D and trimming were computed from the DNA. The table lists a few hundred thousand clones, approximately 71% of them singletons, with around 12% in the top ten.

Material for sequencing was PBMCs. The source of this sequence is a woman aged 40 to 49 in good health. Some clones in this sample may be carry-over from other donors' samples. J is TRBJ2-7 and V is TRBV6-5; 8 nucleotides match TRBD2. CDR3: CATAGGGPYEQYF. The CDR3 bases are TGTGCCACGGCCGGGGGGGGGCCCTACGAGCAGTACTTC.